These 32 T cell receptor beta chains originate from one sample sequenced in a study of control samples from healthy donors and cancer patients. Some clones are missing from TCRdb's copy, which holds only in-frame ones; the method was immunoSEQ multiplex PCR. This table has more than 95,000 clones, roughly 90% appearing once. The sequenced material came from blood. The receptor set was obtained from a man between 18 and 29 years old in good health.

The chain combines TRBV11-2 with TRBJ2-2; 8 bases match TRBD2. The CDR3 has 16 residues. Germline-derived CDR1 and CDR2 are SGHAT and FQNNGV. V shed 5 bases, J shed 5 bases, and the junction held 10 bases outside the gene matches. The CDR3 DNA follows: TGTGCCAGCAGCGCCTGGGCCAGCGGGAGAACCGGGGAGCTGTTTTTT. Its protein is CASSAWASGRTGELFF.

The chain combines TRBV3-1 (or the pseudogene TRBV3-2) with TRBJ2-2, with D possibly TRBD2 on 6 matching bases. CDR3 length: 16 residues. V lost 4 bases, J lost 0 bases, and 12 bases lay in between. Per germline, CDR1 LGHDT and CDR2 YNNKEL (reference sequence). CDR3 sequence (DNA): TGTGCCAGCAGCCCCCTGGGCGGGGCGAACACCGGGGAGCTGTTTTTT. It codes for CASSPLGGANTGELFF.

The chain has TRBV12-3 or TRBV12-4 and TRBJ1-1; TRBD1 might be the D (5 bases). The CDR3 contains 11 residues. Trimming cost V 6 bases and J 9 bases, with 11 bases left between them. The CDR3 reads CASSSGFQAFF. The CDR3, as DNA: TGTGCCAGCAGCTCAGGGTTCCAAGCTTTCTTT.

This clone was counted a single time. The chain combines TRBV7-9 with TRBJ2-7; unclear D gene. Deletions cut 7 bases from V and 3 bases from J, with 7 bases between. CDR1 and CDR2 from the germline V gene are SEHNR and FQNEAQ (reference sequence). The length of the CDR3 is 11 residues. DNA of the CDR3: TGTGCCAGCACCCCCAGCTACGAGCAGTACTTC. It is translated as CASTPSYEQYF.

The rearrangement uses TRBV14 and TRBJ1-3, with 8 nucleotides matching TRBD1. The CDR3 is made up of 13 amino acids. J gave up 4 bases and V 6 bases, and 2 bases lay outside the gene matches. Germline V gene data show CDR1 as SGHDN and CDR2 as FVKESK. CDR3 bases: TGTGCCAGCAGTTGGGACAGGGGAAACACCATATATTTT. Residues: CASSWDRGNTIYF.

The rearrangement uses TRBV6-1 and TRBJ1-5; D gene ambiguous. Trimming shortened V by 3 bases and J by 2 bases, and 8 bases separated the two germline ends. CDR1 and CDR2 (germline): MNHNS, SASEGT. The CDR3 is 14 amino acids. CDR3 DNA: TGTGCCAGCAGTGAGAATAGGGGCAATCAGCCCCAGCATTTT. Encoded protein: CASSENRGNQPQHF.

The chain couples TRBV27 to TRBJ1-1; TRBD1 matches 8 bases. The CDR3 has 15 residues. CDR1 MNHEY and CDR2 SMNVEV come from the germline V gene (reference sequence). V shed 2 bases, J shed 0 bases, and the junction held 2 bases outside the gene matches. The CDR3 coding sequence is TGTGCCAGCAGTTTACAGGGGGCGGTGAACACTGAAGCTTTCTTT. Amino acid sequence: CASSLQGAVNTEAFF.

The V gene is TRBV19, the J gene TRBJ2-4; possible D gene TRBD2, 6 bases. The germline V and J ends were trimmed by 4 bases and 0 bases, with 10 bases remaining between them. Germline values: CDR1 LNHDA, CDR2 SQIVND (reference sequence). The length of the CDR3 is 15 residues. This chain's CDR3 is CASSKEAGAKNIQYF. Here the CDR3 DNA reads TGTGCCAGTAGTAAGGAAGCGGGAGCCAAAAACATTCAGTACTTC.

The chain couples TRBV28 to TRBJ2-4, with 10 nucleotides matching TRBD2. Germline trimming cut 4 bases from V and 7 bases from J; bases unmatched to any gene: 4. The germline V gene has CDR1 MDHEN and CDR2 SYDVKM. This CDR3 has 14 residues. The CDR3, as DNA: TGTGCCAGCAGTTCTAGCGGGAGATCGAACATTCAGTACTTC. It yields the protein CASSSSGRSNIQYF. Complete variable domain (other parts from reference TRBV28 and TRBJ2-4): DVKVTQSSRYLVKRTGEKVFLECVQDMDHENMFWYRQDPGLGLRLIYFSYDVKMKEKGDIPEGYSVSREKKERFSLILESASTNQTSMYLCASSSSGRSNIQYFGAGTRLSVL.

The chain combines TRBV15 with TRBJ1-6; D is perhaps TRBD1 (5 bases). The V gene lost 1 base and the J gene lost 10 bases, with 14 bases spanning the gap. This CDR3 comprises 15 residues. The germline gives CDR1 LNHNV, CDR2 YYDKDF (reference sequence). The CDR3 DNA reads TGTGCCACCAGCAGAGGGGGCGAGGAAAGCTCACCCCTCCACTTT. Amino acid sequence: CATSRGGEESSPLHF.

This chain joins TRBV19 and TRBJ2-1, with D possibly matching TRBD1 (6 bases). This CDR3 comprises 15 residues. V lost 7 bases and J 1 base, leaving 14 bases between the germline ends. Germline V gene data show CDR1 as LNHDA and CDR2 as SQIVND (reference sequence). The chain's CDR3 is CASNFGTRSYNEQFF. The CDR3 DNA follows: TGTGCCAGTAACTTCGGGACAAGATCCTACAATGAGCAGTTCTTC.

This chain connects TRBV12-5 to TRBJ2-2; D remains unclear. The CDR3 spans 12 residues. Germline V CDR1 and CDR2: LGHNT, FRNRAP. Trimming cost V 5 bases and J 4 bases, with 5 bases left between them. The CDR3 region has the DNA TGTGCTAGTGGTAAGACCACCGGGGAGCTGTTTTTT. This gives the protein CASGKTTGELFF.

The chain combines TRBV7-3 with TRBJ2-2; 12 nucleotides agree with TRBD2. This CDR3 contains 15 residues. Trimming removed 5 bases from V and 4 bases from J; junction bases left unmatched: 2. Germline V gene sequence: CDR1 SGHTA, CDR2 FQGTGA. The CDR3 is CASSLGLAGTGELFF. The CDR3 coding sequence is TGTGCCAGCAGCCTGGGACTAGCGGGCACCGGGGAGCTGTTTTTT.

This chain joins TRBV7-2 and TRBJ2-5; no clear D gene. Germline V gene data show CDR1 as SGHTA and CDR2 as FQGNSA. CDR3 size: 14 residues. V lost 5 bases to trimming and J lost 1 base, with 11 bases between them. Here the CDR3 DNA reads TGTGCCAGCAGCGGAAAGACAAGCCAAGAGACCCAGTACTTC. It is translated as CASSGKTSQETQYF.

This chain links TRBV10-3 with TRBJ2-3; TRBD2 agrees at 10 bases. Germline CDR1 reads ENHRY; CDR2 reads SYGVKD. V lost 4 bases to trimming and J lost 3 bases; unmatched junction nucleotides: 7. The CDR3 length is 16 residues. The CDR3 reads CAISGSGRAKTDTQYF. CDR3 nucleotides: TGTGCCATCAGTGGGAGCGGGAGGGCAAAAACAGATACGCAGTATTTT.

The CDR3 loop is CASSPKQAGTEAFF. The CDR3 nucleotides read TGTGCCAGCTCACCGAAACAGGCGGGCACTGAAGCTTTCTTT. The genes are TRBV18 and TRBJ1-1; possibly TRBD1 for D (5 bases). The CDR3 sequence is 14 residues long. V was cut by 3 bases and J by 4 bases, with 12 bases left in between. The V gene's germline CDR1 is KGHSH and CDR2 LQKENI.

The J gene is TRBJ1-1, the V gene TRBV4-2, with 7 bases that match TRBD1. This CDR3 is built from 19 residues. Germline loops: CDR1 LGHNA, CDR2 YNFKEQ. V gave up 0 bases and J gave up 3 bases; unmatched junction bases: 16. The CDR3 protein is CASSQEGSGRGSVYTEAFF. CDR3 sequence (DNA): TGTGCCAGCAGCCAAGAAGGGTCGGGCAGGGGGTCGGTCTACACTGAAGCTTTCTTT.

The CDR3 region has the DNA TGTGCCAGCAGTTTTCCAGGCGGTCAGCCCCAGCATTTT. Encoded protein: CASSFPGGQPQHF. The chain employs TRBV12-3 or TRBV12-4 and TRBJ1-5; D unresolved. The length of the CDR3 is 13 residues. V lost 3 bases and J lost 6, with 9 bases in between.

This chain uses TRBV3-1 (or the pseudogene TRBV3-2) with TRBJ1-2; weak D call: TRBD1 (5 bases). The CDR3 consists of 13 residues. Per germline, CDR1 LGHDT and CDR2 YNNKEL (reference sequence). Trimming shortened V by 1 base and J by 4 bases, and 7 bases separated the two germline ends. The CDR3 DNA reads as TGTGCCAGCAGCCAAGCTCAGGGCTATGGCTACACCTTC. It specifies CASSQAQGYGYTF.

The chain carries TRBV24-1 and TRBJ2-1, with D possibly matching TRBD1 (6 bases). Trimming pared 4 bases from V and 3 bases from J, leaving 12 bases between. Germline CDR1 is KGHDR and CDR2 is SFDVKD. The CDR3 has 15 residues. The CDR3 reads CATSDPTTGYNEQFF. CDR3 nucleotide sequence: TGTGCCACCAGTGACCCGACGACAGGCTACAATGAGCAGTTCTTC.

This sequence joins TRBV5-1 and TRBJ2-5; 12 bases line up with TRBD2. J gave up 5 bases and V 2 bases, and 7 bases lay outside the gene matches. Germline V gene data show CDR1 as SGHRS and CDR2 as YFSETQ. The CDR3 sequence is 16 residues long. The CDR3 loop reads CASSFGLAGIGETQYF. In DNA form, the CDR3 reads TGCGCCAGCAGCTTCGGACTAGCGGGAATCGGGGAGACCCAGTACTTC.

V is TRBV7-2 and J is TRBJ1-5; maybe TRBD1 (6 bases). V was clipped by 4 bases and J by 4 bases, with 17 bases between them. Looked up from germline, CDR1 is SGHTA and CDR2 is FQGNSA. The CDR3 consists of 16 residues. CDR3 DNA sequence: TGTGCCAGCAGCTCATCGACAGGACCGTTTAATCAGCCCCAGCATTTT. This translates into CASSSSTGPFNQPQHF. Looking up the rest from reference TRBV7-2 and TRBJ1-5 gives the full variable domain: GAGVSQSPSNKVTEKGKDVELRCDPISGHTALYWYRQSLGQGLEFLIYFQGNSAPDKSGLPSDRFSAERTGGSVSTLTIQRTQQEDSAVYLCASSSSTGPFNQPQHFGDGTRLSIL.

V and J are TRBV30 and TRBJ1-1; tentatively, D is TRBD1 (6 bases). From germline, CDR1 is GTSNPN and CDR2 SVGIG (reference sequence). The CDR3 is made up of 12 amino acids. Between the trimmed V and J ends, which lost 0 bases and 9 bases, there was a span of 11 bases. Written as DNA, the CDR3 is TGTGCCTGGAGTGTCAGGAGGGGGAAAGCTTTCTTT. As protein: CAWSVRRGKAFF.

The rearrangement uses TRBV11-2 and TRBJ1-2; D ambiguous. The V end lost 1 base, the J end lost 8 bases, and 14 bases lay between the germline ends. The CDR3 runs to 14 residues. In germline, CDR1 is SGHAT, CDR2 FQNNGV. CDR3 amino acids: CASSLAGSGKGYTF. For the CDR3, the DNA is TGTGCCAGCAGCTTAGCGGGTTCTGGGAAAGGCTACACCTTC. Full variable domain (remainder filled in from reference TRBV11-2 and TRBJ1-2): EAGVAQSPRYKIIEKRQSVAFWCNPISGHATLYWYQQILGQGPKLLIQFQNNGVVDDSQLPKDRFSAERLKGVDSTLKIQPAKLEDSAVYLCASSLAGSGKGYTFGSGTRLTVV.

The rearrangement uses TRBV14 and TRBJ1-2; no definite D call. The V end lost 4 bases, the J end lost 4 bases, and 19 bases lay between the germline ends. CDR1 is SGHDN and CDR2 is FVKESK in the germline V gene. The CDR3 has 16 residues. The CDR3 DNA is TGTGCCAGCAGCCCGCCGGGGTCTGGCGTGGTCTATGGCTACACCTTC. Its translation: CASSPPGSGVVYGYTF. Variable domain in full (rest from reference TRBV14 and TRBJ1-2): EAGVTQFPSHSVIEKGQTVTLRCDPISGHDNLYWYRRVMGKEIKFLLHFVKESKQDESGMPNNRFLAERTGGTYSTLKVQPAELEDSGVYFCASSPPGSGVVYGYTFGSGTRLTVV.

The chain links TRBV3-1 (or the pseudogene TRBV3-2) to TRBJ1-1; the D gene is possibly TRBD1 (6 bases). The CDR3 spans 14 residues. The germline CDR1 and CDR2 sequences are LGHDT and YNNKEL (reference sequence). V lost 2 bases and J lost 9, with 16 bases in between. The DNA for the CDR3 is TGTGCCAGCAGCCAATATCAGTCCCAGGGGCAAGCTTTCTTT. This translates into CASSQYQSQGQAFF.

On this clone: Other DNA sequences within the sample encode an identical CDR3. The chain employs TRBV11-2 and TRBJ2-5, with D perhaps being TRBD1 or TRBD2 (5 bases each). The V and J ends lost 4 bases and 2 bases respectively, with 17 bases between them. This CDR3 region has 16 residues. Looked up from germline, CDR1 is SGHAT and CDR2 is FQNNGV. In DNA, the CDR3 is TGTGCCAGCAGCTGGGGTCAGGGACGGAGACAAGAGACCCAGTACTTC. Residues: CASSWGQGRRQETQYF.

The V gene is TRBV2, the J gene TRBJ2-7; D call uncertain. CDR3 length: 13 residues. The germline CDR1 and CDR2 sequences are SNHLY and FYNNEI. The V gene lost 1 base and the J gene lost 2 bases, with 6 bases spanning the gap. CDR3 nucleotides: TGTGCCAGCAGTGAAGGGGAACCCTACGAGCAGTACTTC. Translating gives CASSEGEPYEQYF.

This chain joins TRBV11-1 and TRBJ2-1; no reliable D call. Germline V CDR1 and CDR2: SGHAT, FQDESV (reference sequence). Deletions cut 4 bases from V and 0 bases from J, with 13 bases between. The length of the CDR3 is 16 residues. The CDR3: CASSSRLKSSYNEQFF. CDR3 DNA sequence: TGTGCCAGCAGCTCCCGACTGAAGAGCTCCTACAATGAGCAGTTCTTC.

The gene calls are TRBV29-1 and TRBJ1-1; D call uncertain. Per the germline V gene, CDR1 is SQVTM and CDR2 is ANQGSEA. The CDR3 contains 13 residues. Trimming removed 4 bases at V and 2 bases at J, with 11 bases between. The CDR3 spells CSVGVMGNTEAFF. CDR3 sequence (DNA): TGCAGCGTTGGAGTGATGGGAAACACTGAAGCTTTCTTT.

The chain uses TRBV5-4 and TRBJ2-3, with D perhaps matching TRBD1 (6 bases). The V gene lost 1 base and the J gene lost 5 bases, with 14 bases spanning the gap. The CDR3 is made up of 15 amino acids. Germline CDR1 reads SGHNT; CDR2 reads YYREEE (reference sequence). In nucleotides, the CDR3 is TGTGCCAGCAGCTTGAAGGTCATAGGGGGAGATACGCAGTATTTT. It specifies CASSLKVIGGDTQYF.

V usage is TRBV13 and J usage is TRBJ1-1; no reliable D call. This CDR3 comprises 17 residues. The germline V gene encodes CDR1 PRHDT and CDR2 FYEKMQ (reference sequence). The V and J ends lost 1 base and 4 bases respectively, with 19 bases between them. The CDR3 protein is CASSLVLVGLEGTEAFF. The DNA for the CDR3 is TGTGCCAGCAGCTTAGTATTGGTAGGCCTGGAGGGCACTGAAGCTTTCTTT. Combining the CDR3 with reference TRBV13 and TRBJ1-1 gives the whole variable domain AAGVIQSPRHLIKEKRETATLKCYPIPRHDTVYWYQQGPGQDPQFLISFYEKMQSDKGSIPDRFSAQQFSDYHSELNMSSLELGDSALYFCASSLVLVGLEGTEAFFGQGTRLTVV.